This entry is about one T cell receptor beta chain. The treatment: around 19 received Ad26.COV2.S at low or high dose, single or two shots; several received placebo; per-sample allocation not given. The study sampled participants on day 63 after the first vaccine or placebo injection. Only in-frame clones appear in the TCRdb table, and some are missing; sequencing was by immunoSEQ multiplex PCR. The sample lists about 390,000 clones; around nine tenths were seen once. The data derive from a study of Ad26.COV2.S vaccination and SARS-CoV-2 variants. Background on the study: Each vaccinee took Ad26.COV2.S intramuscularly, once or twice 56 days apart.

The CDR3 extends over 14 amino acids. V shed 2 bases and J shed 0 bases, with 4 bases lying between them. Germline V gives CDR1 MNHEY, CDR2 SVGAGI. The input for sequencing was peripheral blood, taken in a trial of Ad26.COV2.S vaccine versus placebo. This sequence was found in a person aged 18-60 years who received the Ad26.COV2.S COVID-19 vaccine or a placebo. The rearrangement links TRBV6-5 to TRBJ2-2, with D hard to call. The CDR3 DNA reads as TGTGCCAGCAGTTACCAGGCGAACACCGGGGAGCTGTTTTTT. This translates into CASSYQANTGELFF.